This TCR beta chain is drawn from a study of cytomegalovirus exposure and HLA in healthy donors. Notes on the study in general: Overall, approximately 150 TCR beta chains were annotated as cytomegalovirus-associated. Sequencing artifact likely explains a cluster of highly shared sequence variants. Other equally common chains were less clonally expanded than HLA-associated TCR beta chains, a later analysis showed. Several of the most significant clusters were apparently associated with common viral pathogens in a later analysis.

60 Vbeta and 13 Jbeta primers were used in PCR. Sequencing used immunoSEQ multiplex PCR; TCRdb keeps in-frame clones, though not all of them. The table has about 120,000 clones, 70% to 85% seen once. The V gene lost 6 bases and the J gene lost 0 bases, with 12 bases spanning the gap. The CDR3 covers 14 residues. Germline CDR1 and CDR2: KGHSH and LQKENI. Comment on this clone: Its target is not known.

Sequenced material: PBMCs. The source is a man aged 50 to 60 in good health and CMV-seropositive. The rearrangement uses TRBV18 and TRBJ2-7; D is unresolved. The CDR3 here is CASSQEAASYEQYF. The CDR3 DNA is TGTGCCAGCTCCCAAGAGGCAGCCTCCTACGAGCAGTACTTC.